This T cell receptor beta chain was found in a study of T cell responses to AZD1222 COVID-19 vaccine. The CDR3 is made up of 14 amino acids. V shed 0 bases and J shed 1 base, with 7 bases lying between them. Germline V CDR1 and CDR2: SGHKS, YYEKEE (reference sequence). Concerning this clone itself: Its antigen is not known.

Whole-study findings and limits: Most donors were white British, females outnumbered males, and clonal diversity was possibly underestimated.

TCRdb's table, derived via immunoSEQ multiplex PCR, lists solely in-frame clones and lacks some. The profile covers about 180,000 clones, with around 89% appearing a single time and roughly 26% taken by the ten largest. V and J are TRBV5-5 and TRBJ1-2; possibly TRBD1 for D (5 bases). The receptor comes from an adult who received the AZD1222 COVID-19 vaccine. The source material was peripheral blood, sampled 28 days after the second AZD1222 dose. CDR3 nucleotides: TGTGCCAGCAGCTTGGGGAGGGGTAACTATGGCTACACCTTC. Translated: CASSLGRGNYGYTF.